The next 9 T cell receptor beta chains were all read from a single sample in a study of technical replicates of blood from several donors. The repertoire was sequenced with immunoSEQ multiplex PCR; TCRdb's copy has only in-frame clones and lacks some. The sample gives around 79,000 clones, 91% of which show up once; about 0.35% is in the top ten. The sequencing sample was made of T cells isolated from PBMCs. The receptors were gathered from a human donor in good health. Some clones in this sample may be carry-over from other donors' samples.

Written as DNA, the CDR3 is TGTGCCAGCAGTTACGGTATAGCGGGAGACGCCGGGGAGCTGTTTTTT. It codes for CASSYGIAGDAGELFF. The chain carries TRBV6-5 and TRBJ2-2; 9 positions match TRBD2. The trim removed 2 bases at V and 6 bases at J, leaving 7 bases unmatched. CDR3 length: 16 amino acids. The germline CDR1 and CDR2 sequences are MNHEY and SVGAGI.

The chain couples TRBV11-3 to TRBJ2-3, with 11 bases fitting TRBD2. V dropped 1 base and J dropped 0; count of bases not matched to a gene: 0. The CDR3 sequence is 16 residues long. CDR1 is SGHNT, CDR2 YENEEA, per germline. The CDR3 sequence: CASSLGTSGSTDTQYF. The CDR3 DNA follows: TGTGCCAGCAGCTTAGGGACTAGCGGGAGCACAGATACGCAGTATTTT.

The rearrangement links TRBV6-5 to TRBJ1-2; D not certain. The CDR3 length is 13 residues. Looked up from germline, CDR1 is MNHEY and CDR2 is SVGAGI. V was trimmed by 4 bases and J by 5 bases, leaving 11 bases between them. CDR3 coding DNA: TGTGCCAGCAGTTGGCGGGCCAGATATGGCTACACCTTC. Protein product: CASSWRARYGYTF.

The chain is built from TRBV14 and TRBJ2-2, with D possibly matching TRBD1 (6 bases). Germline CDR1 SGHDN, CDR2 FVKESK. The CDR3 loop spans 15 amino acids. Trimming took 4 bases from V and 0 from J, leaving 9 bases between them. CDR3 protein: CASSPRTANTGELFF. The CDR3 coding sequence is TGTGCCAGCAGCCCGCGGACAGCGAACACCGGGGAGCTGTTTTTT.

The chain has TRBV30 and TRBJ2-1; 7 bases are a match to TRBD1. The V gene's germline CDR1 is GTSNPN and CDR2 SVGIG (reference sequence). The CDR3 spans 16 residues. V shed 0 bases and J 2 bases; nucleotides not matched to a gene: 7. The CDR3 loop reads CAWSVPRGSPYNEQFF. In nucleotides, the CDR3 is TGTGCCTGGAGTGTCCCCAGGGGGTCCCCCTACAATGAGCAGTTCTTC.

This clone has a single count. The V gene is TRBV5-6, the J gene TRBJ2-3; weak D call: TRBD2 (6 bases). Trimming stripped 6 bases from V and 6 bases from J, with 20 bases between. CDR1 is SGHDT and CDR2 is YYEEEE in the germline V gene. The CDR3 totals 15 residues. The CDR3: CASTETQVGGDTQYF. CDR3 coding DNA: TGTGCCAGCACCGAAACGCAGGTTGGGGGGGATACGCAGTATTTT.

This chain connects TRBV30 to TRBJ2-5; no definite D call. Germline V gene data show CDR1 as GTSNPN and CDR2 as SVGIG (reference sequence). Trimming stripped 5 bases from V and 3 bases from J, with 7 bases between. The CDR3 totals 11 residues. DNA of the CDR3: TGTGCCTGGGTTCAGAAAGAGACCCAGTACTTC. The encoded protein is CAWVQKETQYF.

The J gene is TRBJ1-5, the V gene TRBV19; D not resolved. The CDR3 totals 13 residues. CDR1 is LNHDA, CDR2 SQIVND, per germline (reference sequence). Trimming cost V 10 bases and J 4 bases, with 14 bases left between them. The CDR3 region is CAISGGRNQPQHF. The CDR3 DNA follows: TGTGCCATCTCCGGAGGGAGAAATCAGCCCCAGCATTTT.

The chain couples TRBV6-5 to TRBJ2-1, with D possibly being TRBD2 (6 bases). The V gene lost 5 bases and the J gene lost 4 bases, with 15 bases spanning the gap. CDR3 length: 15 amino acids. In germline, CDR1 is MNHEY, CDR2 SVGAGI. The CDR3 protein is CASSPRGGTYNEQFF. DNA for the CDR3: TGTGCCAGCAGTCCCCGAGGCGGGACGTACAATGAGCAGTTCTTC.